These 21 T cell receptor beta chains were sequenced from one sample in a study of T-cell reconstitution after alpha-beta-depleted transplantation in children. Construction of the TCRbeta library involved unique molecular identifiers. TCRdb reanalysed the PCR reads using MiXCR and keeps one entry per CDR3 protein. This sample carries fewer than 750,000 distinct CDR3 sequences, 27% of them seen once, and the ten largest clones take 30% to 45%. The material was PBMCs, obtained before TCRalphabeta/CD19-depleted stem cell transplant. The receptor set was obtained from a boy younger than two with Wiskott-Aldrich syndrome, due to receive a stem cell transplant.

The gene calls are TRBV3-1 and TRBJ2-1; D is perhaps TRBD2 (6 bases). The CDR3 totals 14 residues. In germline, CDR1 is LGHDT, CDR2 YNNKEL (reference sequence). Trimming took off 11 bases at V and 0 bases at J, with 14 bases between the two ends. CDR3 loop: CAQKVGGSYNEQFF. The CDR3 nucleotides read TGTGCCCAAAAAGTGGGGGGCTCCTACAATGAGCAGTTCTTC.

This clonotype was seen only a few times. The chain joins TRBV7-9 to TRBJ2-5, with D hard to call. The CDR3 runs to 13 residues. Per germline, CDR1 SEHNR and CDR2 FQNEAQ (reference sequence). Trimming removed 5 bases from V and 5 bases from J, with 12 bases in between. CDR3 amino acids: CASSPSVGETQYF. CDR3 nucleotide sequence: TGTGCCAGCAGCCCCTCCGTGGGGGAGACCCAGTACTTC. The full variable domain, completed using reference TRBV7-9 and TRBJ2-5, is DTGVSQNPRHKITKRGQNVTFRCDPISEHNRLYWYRQTLGQGPEFLTYFQNEAQLEKSRLLSDRFSAERPKGSFSTLEIQRTEQGDSAMYLCASSPSVGETQYFGPGTRLLVL.

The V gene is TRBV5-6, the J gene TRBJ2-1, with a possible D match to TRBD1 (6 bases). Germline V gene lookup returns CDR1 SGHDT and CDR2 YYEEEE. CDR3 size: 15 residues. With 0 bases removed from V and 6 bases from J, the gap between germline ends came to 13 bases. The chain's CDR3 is CASSLDRVWGNEQFF. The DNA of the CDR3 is TGTGCCAGCAGCTTGGACAGGGTTTGGGGCAATGAGCAGTTCTTC.

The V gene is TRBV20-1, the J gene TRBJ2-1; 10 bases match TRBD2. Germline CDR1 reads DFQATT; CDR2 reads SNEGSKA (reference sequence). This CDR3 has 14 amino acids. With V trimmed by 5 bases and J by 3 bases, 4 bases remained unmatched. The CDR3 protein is CSAGRLAGYNEQFF. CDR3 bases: TGCAGTGCTGGAAGACTAGCGGGCTACAATGAGCAGTTCTTC.

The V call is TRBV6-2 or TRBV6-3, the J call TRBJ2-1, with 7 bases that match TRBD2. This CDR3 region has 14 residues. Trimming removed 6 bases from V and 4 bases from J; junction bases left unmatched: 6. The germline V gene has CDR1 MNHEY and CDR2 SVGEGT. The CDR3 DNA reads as TGTGCCAGCAGCCGGGAGGTTGGTTACAATGAGCAGTTCTTC. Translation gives CASSREVGYNEQFF.

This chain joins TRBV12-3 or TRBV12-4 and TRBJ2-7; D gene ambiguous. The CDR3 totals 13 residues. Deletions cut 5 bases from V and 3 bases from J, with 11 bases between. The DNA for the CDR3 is TGTGCCAGCAGTCCGAAGGGAATCTACGAGCAGTACTTC. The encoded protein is CASSPKGIYEQYF.

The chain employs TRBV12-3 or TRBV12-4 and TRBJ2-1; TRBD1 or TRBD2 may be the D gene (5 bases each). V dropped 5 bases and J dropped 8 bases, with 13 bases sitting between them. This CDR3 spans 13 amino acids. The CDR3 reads CASSLRGGHEQFF. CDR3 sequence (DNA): TGTGCCAGCAGTCTCCGGGGCGGCCATGAGCAGTTCTTC.

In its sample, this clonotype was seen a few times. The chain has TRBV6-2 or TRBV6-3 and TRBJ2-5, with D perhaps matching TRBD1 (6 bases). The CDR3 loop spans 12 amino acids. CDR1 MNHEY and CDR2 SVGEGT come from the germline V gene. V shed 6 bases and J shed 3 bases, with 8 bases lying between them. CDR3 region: CASSNREETQYF. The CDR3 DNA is TGTGCCAGCAGCAACAGGGAAGAGACCCAGTACTTC.

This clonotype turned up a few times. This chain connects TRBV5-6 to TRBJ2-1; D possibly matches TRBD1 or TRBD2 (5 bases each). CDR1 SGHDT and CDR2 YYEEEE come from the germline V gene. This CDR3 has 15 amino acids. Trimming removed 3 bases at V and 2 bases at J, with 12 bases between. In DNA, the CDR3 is TGTGCCAGCAGCTGGACCGGGACGCCCTACAATGAGCAGTTCTTC. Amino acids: CASSWTGTPYNEQFF.

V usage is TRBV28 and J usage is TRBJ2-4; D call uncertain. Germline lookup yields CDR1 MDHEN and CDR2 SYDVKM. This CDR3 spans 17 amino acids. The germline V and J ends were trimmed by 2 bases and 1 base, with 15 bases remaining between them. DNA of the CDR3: TGTGCCAGCAGTTTAGAGTTAGGGTTTGGGGCCAAAAACATTCAGTACTTC. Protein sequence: CASSLELGFGAKNIQYF.

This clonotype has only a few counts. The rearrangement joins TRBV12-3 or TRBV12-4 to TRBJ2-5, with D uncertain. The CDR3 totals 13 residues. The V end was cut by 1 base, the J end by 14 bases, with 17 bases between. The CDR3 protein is CASSLGRPPNPYF. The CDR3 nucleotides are TGTGCCAGCAGTTTAGGCAGGCCGCCCAACCCTTACTTC.

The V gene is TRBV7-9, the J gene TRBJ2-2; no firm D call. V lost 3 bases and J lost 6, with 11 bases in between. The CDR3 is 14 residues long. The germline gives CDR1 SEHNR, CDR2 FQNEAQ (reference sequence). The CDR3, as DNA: TGTGCCAGCAGCTTCGGCATGATGGCCGGGGAGCTGTTTTTT. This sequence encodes CASSFGMMAGELFF.

CDR3 amino acids: CASSTEGGAYNEQFF. The DNA for the CDR3 is TGCGCCAGCAGCACGGAGGGGGGAGCTTACAATGAGCAGTTCTTC. V is TRBV5-1 and J is TRBJ2-1; D could derive from TRBD1 or TRBD2 (6 bases each). The CDR3 has 15 residues. V dropped 4 bases and J dropped 4 bases, with 15 bases sitting between them. The germline gives CDR1 SGHRS, CDR2 YFSETQ. Supplemented by reference TRBV5-1 and TRBJ2-1, the full variable domain reads KAGVTQTPRYLIKTRGQQVTLSCSPISGHRSVSWYQQTPGQGLQFLFEYFSETQRNKGNFPGRFSGRQFSNSRSEMNVSTLELGDSALYLCASSTEGGAYNEQFFGPGTRLTVL.

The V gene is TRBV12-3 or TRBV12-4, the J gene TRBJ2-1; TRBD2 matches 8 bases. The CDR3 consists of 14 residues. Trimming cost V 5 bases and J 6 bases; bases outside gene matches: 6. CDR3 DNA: TGTGCCAGCAGTCTTAGCGGGATGAGCAATGAGCAGTTCTTC. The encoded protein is CASSLSGMSNEQFF.

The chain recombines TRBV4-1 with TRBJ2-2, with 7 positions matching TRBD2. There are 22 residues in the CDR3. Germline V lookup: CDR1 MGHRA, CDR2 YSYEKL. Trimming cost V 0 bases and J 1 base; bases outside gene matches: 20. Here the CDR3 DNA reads TGCGCCAGCAGCCAAGAATGGCTGGCTGTGGCGGGAGTCCCAGTGAACACCGGGGAGCTGTTTTTT. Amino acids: CASSQEWLAVAGVPVNTGELFF.

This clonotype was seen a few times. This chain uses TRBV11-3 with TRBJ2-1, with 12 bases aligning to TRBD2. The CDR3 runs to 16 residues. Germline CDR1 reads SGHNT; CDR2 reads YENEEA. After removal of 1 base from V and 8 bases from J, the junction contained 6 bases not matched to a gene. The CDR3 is CASSLGSSGRADEQFF. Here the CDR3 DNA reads TGTGCCAGCAGCTTAGGTTCTAGCGGGAGGGCCGATGAGCAGTTCTTC.

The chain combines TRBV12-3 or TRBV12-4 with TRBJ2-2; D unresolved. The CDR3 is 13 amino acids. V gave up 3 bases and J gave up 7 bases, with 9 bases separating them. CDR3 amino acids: CASSLMGNGELFF. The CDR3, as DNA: TGTGCCAGCAGTTTGATGGGGAACGGGGAGCTGTTTTTT.

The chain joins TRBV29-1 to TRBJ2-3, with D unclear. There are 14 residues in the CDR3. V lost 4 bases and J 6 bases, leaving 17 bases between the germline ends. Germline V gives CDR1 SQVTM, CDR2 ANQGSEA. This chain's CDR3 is CSVVSGGFTDTQYF. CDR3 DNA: TGCAGCGTTGTTTCGGGCGGATTTACCGATACGCAGTATTTT.

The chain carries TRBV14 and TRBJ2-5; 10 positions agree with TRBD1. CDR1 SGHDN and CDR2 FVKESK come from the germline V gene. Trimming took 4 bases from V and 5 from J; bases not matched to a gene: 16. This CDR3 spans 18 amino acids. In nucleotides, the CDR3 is TGTGCCAGCAGCCTCAAAATTAGGTGGGACAGGGGATGGGAGACCCAGTACTTC. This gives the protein CASSLKIRWDRGWETQYF.

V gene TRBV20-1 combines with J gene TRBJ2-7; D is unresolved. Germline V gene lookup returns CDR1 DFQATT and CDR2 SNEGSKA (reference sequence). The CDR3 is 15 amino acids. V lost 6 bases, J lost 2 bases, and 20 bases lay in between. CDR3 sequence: CSAIPGLGIPYEQYF. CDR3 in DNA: TGCAGTGCCATCCCGGGCTTAGGGATTCCCTACGAGCAGTACTTC.

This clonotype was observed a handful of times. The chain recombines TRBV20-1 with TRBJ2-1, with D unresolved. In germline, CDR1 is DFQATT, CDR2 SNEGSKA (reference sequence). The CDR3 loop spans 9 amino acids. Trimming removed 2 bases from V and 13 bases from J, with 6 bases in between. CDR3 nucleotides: TGCAGTGCTAGAATTGGCCAGTTCTTC. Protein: CSARIGQFF.